The 23 T cell receptor beta chains reported below all come from one sample, sequenced in a study of cytomegalovirus exposure and HLA in healthy donors (TCRdb year 2017). Library construction relied on the immunoSEQ multiplex PCR assay. For the multiplex PCR, a mixture combining 60 forward primers for TCR Vbeta segments and 13 reverse primers for TCR Jbeta segments was used. The table was pulled from immuneACCESS by TCRdb, which kept in-frame rearrangements only. Such tables lose some clones; where checked, under half of the loss comes from unresolved V genes, and the rest has no known cause. Recorded for this sample are 150,000 to 200,000 clones; about 72% of them occurred a single time. The ten largest clonotypes hold approximately 1.6% of the sample. The sample taken for sequencing was PBMCs. Every receptor here comes from a girl aged 10-17 years in good health and CMV-seronegative.

The chain combines TRBV19 with TRBJ2-7; 7 nucleotides line up with TRBD2. CDR1 and CDR2 from the germline V gene are LNHDA and SQIVND (reference sequence). The CDR3 loop spans 14 amino acids. After removal of 2 bases from V and 3 bases from J, the junction contained 4 bases not matched to a gene. CDR3 region: CASSITSAGYEQYF. The CDR3 region has the DNA TGTGCCAGTAGTATAACTAGCGCGGGCTACGAGCAGTACTTC.

The chain carries TRBV19 and TRBJ2-7, with 8 nucleotides matching TRBD1. After removal of 1 base from V and 4 bases from J, the junction contained 3 bases not matched to a gene. The germline CDR1 and CDR2 sequences are LNHDA and SQIVND (reference sequence). The CDR3 sequence is 14 residues long. CDR3 nucleotides: TGTGCCAGTAGTATAGGGACAGGGCTTTACGAGCAGTACTTC. This encodes CASSIGTGLYEQYF.

The V call is TRBV21-1, the J call TRBJ1-2. TRBV21-1 is shown as a pseudogene. The CDR3 is made up of 11 amino acids. CDR3 loop: CASIADHGYTF. In DNA, the CDR3 is TGTGCCAGCATAGCGGACCATGGCTACACCTTC.

The V gene is TRBV11-2, the J gene TRBJ2-1; D gene unclear. Trimming shortened V by 2 bases and J by 6 bases, and 8 bases separated the two germline ends. This CDR3 comprises 13 residues. From germline, CDR1 is SGHAT and CDR2 FQNNGV. CDR3 sequence (DNA): TGTGCCAGCAGCTTAAACAGCCGCAATGAGCAGTTCTTC. It translates to CASSLNSRNEQFF.

This chain joins TRBV7-9 and TRBJ2-3, with a possible D match to TRBD2 (6 bases). The CDR3 length is 14 residues. The germline CDR1 and CDR2 sequences are SEHNR and FQNEAQ (reference sequence). The V end lost 3 bases, the J end lost 5 bases, and 12 bases lay between the germline ends. The CDR3 spells CASSFRRGQDTQYF. The CDR3 DNA reads as TGTGCCAGCAGCTTTAGGCGGGGCCAAGATACGCAGTATTTT.

This clone was picked up one time. This chain uses TRBV12-5 with TRBJ2-5; TRBD2 agrees at 9 bases. This CDR3 contains 15 residues. V shed 1 base, J shed 5 bases, and the junction held 5 bases outside the gene matches. Per the germline V gene, CDR1 is LGHNT and CDR2 is FRNRAP. Here the CDR3 reads CASGLASGVGETQYF. Written as DNA, the CDR3 is TGTGCTAGTGGTTTGGCTAGCGGGGTTGGGGAGACCCAGTACTTC.

The genes are TRBV5-6 and TRBJ1-4; TRBD1 aligns across 8 bases. Germline CDR1 and CDR2: SGHDT and YYEEEE. The CDR3 is 14 residues long. Trimming took 4 bases from V and 7 from J; bases not matched to a gene: 6. The DNA of the CDR3 is TGTGCCAGCAGCGTCGACAGGGGAGCTGAAAAACTGTTTTTT. It is translated as CASSVDRGAEKLFF.

The V and J genes are TRBV19 and TRBJ1-2; 7 positions agree with TRBD1. The junction had 7 bases not matched to a gene; V was cut back by 6 bases and J by 0 bases. This CDR3 is built from 15 residues. Germline values: CDR1 LNHDA, CDR2 SQIVND (reference sequence). CDR3 nucleotide sequence: TGTGCCAGTAGCCCGGGACAGACTGCTAACTATGGCTACACCTTC. Translating it yields CASSPGQTANYGYTF.

There are a few counts of this clone. This chain uses TRBV7-9 with TRBJ2-6; D gene ambiguous. CDR1 and CDR2 from the germline V gene are SEHNR and FQNEAQ (reference sequence). Trimming took off 5 bases at V and 1 base at J, with 9 bases between the two ends. This CDR3 comprises 15 residues. The CDR3 sequence is CASSPWQSGANVLTF. The CDR3 region has the DNA TGTGCCAGCAGCCCCTGGCAGTCTGGGGCCAACGTCCTGACTTTC. The full variable domain, with the rest looked up from reference TRBV7-9 and TRBJ2-6, is DTGVSQNPRHKITKRGQNVTFRCDPISEHNRLYWYRQTLGQGPEFLTYFQNEAQLEKSRLLSDRFSAERPKGSFSTLEIQRTEQGDSAMYLCASSPWQSGANVLTFGAGSRLTVL.

This clone was observed a single time. The V call is TRBV18, the J call TRBJ1-1; D ambiguous. Germline V gene data show CDR1 as KGHSH and CDR2 as LQKENI. The CDR3 is made up of 13 amino acids. V shed 0 bases and J shed 1 base, with 3 bases lying between them. CDR3 amino acids: CASSPPQNTEAFF. CDR3 bases: TGTGCCAGCTCACCACCACAGAACACTGAAGCTTTCTTT.

The CDR3 nucleotides are TGTGCCAGCAGGGGAGGTCTTACTCAAGAGACCCAGTACTTC. Encoded protein: CASRGGLTQETQYF. This chain joins TRBV6-1 and TRBJ2-5, with D tentatively TRBD2 (6 bases). CDR1 MNHNS and CDR2 SASEGT come from the germline V gene. This CDR3 is built from 14 residues. Trimming took 6 bases from V and 2 from J, leaving 13 bases between them.

The rearrangement links TRBV13 to TRBJ2-1; 9 bases map to TRBD2. With V trimmed by 2 bases and J by 9 bases, 14 bases remained unmatched. The CDR3 is 17 residues long. Germline V gives CDR1 PRHDT, CDR2 FYEKMQ (reference sequence). This CDR3 reads CASSLSGSGLAFGEQFF. The CDR3 DNA reads TGTGCCAGCAGCTTAAGCGGATCGGGACTAGCTTTCGGTGAGCAGTTCTTC.

This chain joins TRBV19 and TRBJ1-2; D is ambiguous. Trimming left V 8 bases short and J 0 bases short, with 7 bases between. The CDR3 is made up of 12 amino acids. CDR1 and CDR2 from the germline V gene are LNHDA and SQIVND (reference sequence). CDR3 region: CASFTANYGYTF. CDR3 DNA sequence: TGTGCCAGTTTTACAGCTAACTATGGCTACACCTTC.

The chain recombines TRBV7-8 with TRBJ2-5, with D possibly TRBD1 on 6 matching bases. This CDR3 region has 17 residues. Germline CDR1 SGHVS, CDR2 FQNEAQ. V shed 5 bases and J shed 1 base, with 20 bases lying between them. CDR3 sequence: CASSNFPRGWRQETQYF. The CDR3 DNA follows: TGTGCCAGCAGCAACTTTCCCAGGGGTTGGCGCCAAGAGACCCAGTACTTC.

On this clone: Other DNA sequences from this sample encode an identical CDR3 as well. This rearrangement joins TRBV29-1 to TRBJ2-7; 10 bases fit TRBD1. Germline V CDR1 and CDR2: SQVTM, ANQGSEA. The CDR3 consists of 12 residues. The J segment lost 3 bases and the V segment lost 6 bases, leaving 2 bases of the junction unmatched. As DNA, the CDR3 is TGCAGCGTGAGGACAGGGGGCTACGAGCAGTACTTC. This sequence encodes CSVRTGGYEQYF.

The chain carries TRBV5-4 and TRBJ2-5; D perhaps matches TRBD2 (6 bases). Gene TRBJ2-7 matches the end of the DNA better, so the J call may be wrong. The CDR3 is 15 amino acids. Germline CDR1 and CDR2: SGHNT and YYREEE (reference sequence). The CDR3 DNA sequence: TGTGCCAGCAGCTTCGGGGGACTGGGAGAGTACGAGCAGTACTTC. Translating it yields CASSFGGLGEYEQYF.

The chain uses TRBV11-1 and TRBJ1-5, with D possibly being TRBD1 (6 bases). The V end was cut by 5 bases, the J end by 5 bases, with 10 bases between. Germline V gene data show CDR1 as SGHAT and CDR2 as FQDESV (reference sequence). The CDR3 covers 13 residues. Here the CDR3 DNA reads TGTGCCAGCAGCAAACAGGGAGATCAGCCCCAGCATTTT. Translation: CASSKQGDQPQHF.

The V gene is TRBV18, the J gene TRBJ2-7; D is unclear. Germline assignment: CDR1 KGHSH and CDR2 LQKENI. The V end was cut by 3 bases, the J end by 1 base, with 10 bases between. The CDR3 contains 14 residues. As DNA, the CDR3 is TGTGCCAGCTCACCTGAGGCACTTTCCTACGAGCAGTACTTC. Protein sequence: CASSPEALSYEQYF.

The J gene is TRBJ1-2, the V gene TRBV5-4; perhaps TRBD1 as D (5 bases). In germline, CDR1 is SGHNT, CDR2 YYREEE (reference sequence). The CDR3 sequence is 15 residues long. V gave up 1 base and J gave up 4 bases, with 14 bases separating them. The CDR3 protein is CASSLSQGFSYGYTF. The CDR3 coding sequence is TGTGCCAGCAGCTTGAGTCAGGGTTTTAGCTATGGCTACACCTTC.

The chain couples TRBV19 to TRBJ2-1; possible D gene TRBD2, 7 bases. Germline V gene lookup returns CDR1 LNHDA and CDR2 SQIVND (reference sequence). This CDR3 region has 13 residues. The V gene lost 4 bases and the J gene lost 7 bases, with 11 bases spanning the gap. The CDR3 here is CASSKGGSNEQFF. The CDR3 DNA reads TGTGCCAGTAGTAAGGGGGGGTCAAATGAGCAGTTCTTC. The whole variable domain, remainder taken from reference TRBV19 and TRBJ2-1, is DGGITQSPKYLFRKEGQNVTLSCEQNLNHDAMYWYRQDPGQGLRLIYYSQIVNDFQKGDIAEGYSVSREKKESFPLTVTSAQKNPTAFYLCASSKGGSNEQFFGPGTRLTVL.

The chain has TRBV5-5 and TRBJ1-2; 7 positions match TRBD1. The V gene end was trimmed by 5 bases and the J gene end by 3 bases; junction bases not matched to a gene: 10. The V gene's germline CDR1 is SGHKS and CDR2 YYEKEE (reference sequence). The CDR3 length is 15 residues. The CDR3 nucleotides read TGTGCCAGCAGATACGGACAGGTACGGGACTATGGCTACACCTTC. Translated: CASRYGQVRDYGYTF.

V usage is TRBV9 and J usage is TRBJ1-1; D is perhaps TRBD1 (5 bases). The CDR3 runs 14 residues. V lost 3 bases and J 3 bases, leaving 12 bases between the germline ends. Germline CDR1 reads SGDLS; CDR2 reads YYNGEE. The DNA for the CDR3 is TGTGCCAGCAGCGGGGGCAGCCAGGACACTGAAGCTTTCTTT. Its translation is CASSGGSQDTEAFF.

The genes are TRBV25-1 and TRBJ2-2; 9 bases are a match to TRBD2. CDR3 length: 16 amino acids. CDR1 and CDR2 (germline): MGHDK, SYGVNS. The trim removed 8 bases at V and 5 bases at J, leaving 12 bases unmatched. The CDR3 sequence: CASQTSGGPGTGELFF. The CDR3 coding sequence is TGTGCCAGCCAGACCAGCGGGGGGCCGGGGACCGGGGAGCTGTTTTTT.